The present entry profiles one T cell receptor (beta chain) with its context. The antigen is not known. TCRdb keeps only in-frame clones here, not all; method: immunoSEQ multiplex PCR. Of 95,000 to 100,000 clones listed, about nine tenths were seen once; the top ten hold 1% to 1.5%. This sample was included in a study of T cell responses to AZD1222 COVID-19 vaccine. Study-level results: Donors in the cohort were predominantly white British and more often female, and clonal diversity was possibly underestimated.

The V gene's germline CDR1 is MDHEN and CDR2 SYDVKM. This CDR3 has 14 amino acids. The V and J ends lost 9 bases and 1 base respectively, with 14 bases between them. This specimen consisted of peripheral blood, obtained on day 0 of AZD1222 vaccination. The sequence was collected from an adult in good health. The V gene is TRBV28, the J gene TRBJ2-3; D might be TRBD1 (5 bases). The CDR3 region has the DNA TGTGCCAGATACCAGGGTAAGGGCACAGATACGCAGTATTTT. Residues: CARYQGKGTDTQYF.